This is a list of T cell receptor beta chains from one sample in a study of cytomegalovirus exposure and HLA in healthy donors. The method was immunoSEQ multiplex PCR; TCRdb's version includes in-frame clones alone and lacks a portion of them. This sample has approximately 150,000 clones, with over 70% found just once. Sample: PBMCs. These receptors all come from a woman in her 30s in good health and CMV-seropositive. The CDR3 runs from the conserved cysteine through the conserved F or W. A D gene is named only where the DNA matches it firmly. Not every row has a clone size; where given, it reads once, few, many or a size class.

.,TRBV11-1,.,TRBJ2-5,CASSLKGGRETQYF,TGTGCCAGCAGCTTAAAAGGGGGAAGGGAGACCCAGTACTTC
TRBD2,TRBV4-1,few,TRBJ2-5,CASSQGAGTSRETQYF,TGCGCCAGCAGCCAAGGGGCCGGGACTAGCCGAGAGACCCAGTACTTC
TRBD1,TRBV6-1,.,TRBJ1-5,CASILDRASNQPQHF,TGTGCCAGCATTCTGGACAGGGCTAGCAATCAGCCCCAGCATTTT
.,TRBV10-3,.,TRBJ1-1,CAISAVVENTEAFF,TGTGCCATCAGTGCGGTAGTAGAGAACACTGAAGCTTTCTTT
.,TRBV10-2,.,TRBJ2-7,CASRIRGSYEQYF,TGCGCCAGCCGTATCAGGGGATCCTACGAGCAGTACTTC
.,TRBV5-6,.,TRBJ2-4,CASSADSLIQYF,TGTGCCAGCAGCGCGGACAGTTTAATTCAGTACTTC
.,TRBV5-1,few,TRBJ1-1,CASSLLQANTEAFF,TGCGCCAGCAGCTTGTTACAGGCGAACACTGAAGCTTTCTTT
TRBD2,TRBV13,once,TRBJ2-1,CASSFTSGIGLGNEQFF,TGTGCCAGCAGCTTTACTAGCGGGATTGGGTTAGGCAATGAGCAGTTCTTC
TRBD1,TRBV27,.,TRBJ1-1,CASSRSRTGGLVYTEAFF,TGTGCCAGCAGTCGCTCCCGGACAGGGGGCCTAGTTTACACTGAAGCTTTCTTT
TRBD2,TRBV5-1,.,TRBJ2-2,CASSLLAGQEGTGELFF,TGCGCCAGCAGCTTGCTAGCGGGGCAGGAGGGGACCGGGGAGCTGTTTTTT
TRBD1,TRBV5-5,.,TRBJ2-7,CASSLAWGQVTYEQYF,TGTGCCAGCAGCTTGGCCTGGGGACAGGTAACCTACGAGCAGTACTTC
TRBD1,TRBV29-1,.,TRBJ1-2,CSVRDSGIYGYTF,TGCAGCGTGAGGGACAGTGGGATCTATGGCTACACCTTC
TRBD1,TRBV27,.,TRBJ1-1,CASRHRKGARGTEAFF,TGTGCCAGCAGGCATAGGAAGGGGGCGCGAGGGACTGAAGCTTTCTTT